Listed below are T cell receptor beta chains from one sample, sequenced in a study of blood T cell repertoires in COVID-19. TCRdb's copy holds only in-frame clones and misses some; the assay was immunoSEQ multiplex PCR. The sample lists 250,000 to 350,000 clones; around 89% were seen once. The specimen sequenced was peripheral blood. The receptors derive from a young man with acute or convalescent COVID-19. The CDR3 runs from the conserved cysteine through the conserved F or W. A D gene is named only where the DNA matches it firmly. The size entry is marked missing in some rows and otherwise reads once, few, many or a size class.

d_call: TRBD1; v_call: TRBV2; clone_size: NA; j_call: TRBJ1-6; cdr3_nt: TGTGCCAGCAGGGGGACAGCCGTCCTTAATTCACCCCTCCACTTT; cdr3_aa: CASRGTAVLNSPLHF
d_call: TRBD1; v_call: TRBV6-5; clone_size: NA; j_call: TRBJ1-2; cdr3_nt: TGTGCCAGCAGAGTCGGGACAGGGCGATATGGCTACACCTTC; cdr3_aa: CASRVGTGRYGYTF
d_call: TRBD1; v_call: TRBV6-5; clone_size: NA; j_call: TRBJ1-2; cdr3_nt: TGTGCCACCGCACTTCGACAGGGCTATGGCTACACCTTC; cdr3_aa: CATALRQGYGYTF
d_call: NA; v_call: TRBV5-1; clone_size: NA; j_call: TRBJ2-5; cdr3_nt: TGCGCCAGCAGCTTGGGCCTCACTAGGGACCAAGAGACCCAGTACTTC; cdr3_aa: CASSLGLTRDQETQYF
d_call: TRBD1; v_call: TRBV5-4; clone_size: NA; j_call: TRBJ2-7; cdr3_nt: TGTGCCAGCAGCTCCCCTCAGGGGGCGGGAGAGCAGTACTTC; cdr3_aa: CASSSPQGAGEQYF
d_call: NA; v_call: TRBV7-8; clone_size: NA; j_call: TRBJ2-1; cdr3_nt: TGTGCCAGCAGCTTAGGTCGAGCGTTGCATGAGCAGTTCTTC; cdr3_aa: CASSLGRALHEQFF
d_call: NA; v_call: TRBV18; clone_size: NA; j_call: TRBJ2-7; cdr3_nt: TGTGCCAGCGAGACAGGCTACGAGCAGTACTTC; cdr3_aa: CASETGYEQYF
d_call: NA; v_call: TRBV25-1; clone_size: few; j_call: TRBJ2-7; cdr3_nt: TGTGCCAGCAGTGACTTCCGGTACGAGCAGTACTTC; cdr3_aa: CASSDFRYEQYF
d_call: NA; v_call: TRBV7-2; clone_size: NA; j_call: TRBJ1-2; cdr3_nt: TGTGCCAGCAGCTTAGCTTGGGGCCGAGCTCTCTATGGCTACACCTTC; cdr3_aa: CASSLAWGRALYGYTF
d_call: NA; v_call: TRBV27; clone_size: once; j_call: TRBJ2-1; cdr3_nt: TGTGCCAGCTCCCGGACAGCACTTTACAATGAGCAGTTCTTC; cdr3_aa: CASSRTALYNEQFF
d_call: TRBD1; v_call: TRBV6-6; clone_size: NA; j_call: TRBJ2-4; cdr3_nt: TGTGCCAGCAGTTTCGGACAGGGGCCCGCAGGGCACATTCAGTACTTC; cdr3_aa: CASSFGQGPAGHIQYF
d_call: TRBD1; v_call: TRBV28; clone_size: NA; j_call: TRBJ1-5; cdr3_nt: TGTGCCAGCAGTTTATCCAGGACAGGGGGGCATTTT; cdr3_aa: CASSLSRTGGHF
d_call: TRBD1; v_call: TRBV9; clone_size: NA; j_call: TRBJ2-2; cdr3_nt: TGTGCCAGCAGCGTAGGGGACAGGGCCTCCACCGGGGAGCTGTTTTTT; cdr3_aa: CASSVGDRASTGELFF
d_call: TRBD2; v_call: TRBV5-4; clone_size: NA; j_call: TRBJ2-3; cdr3_nt: TGTGCCAGCAGCCAAGGGGGAGCGGGGGTATTGGATACGCAGTATTTT; cdr3_aa: CASSQGGAGVLDTQYF
d_call: TRBD1; v_call: TRBV6-5; clone_size: NA; j_call: TRBJ1-1; cdr3_nt: TGTGCCAGCCAAGGACAGGGATGGAGTGAAGCTTTCTTT; cdr3_aa: CASQGQGWSEAFF
d_call: NA; v_call: TRBV7-9; clone_size: NA; j_call: TRBJ1-6; cdr3_nt: TGTGCCAGCAGCTCCCAGTCTGGCCCTCTCCACTTT; cdr3_aa: CASSSQSGPLHF
d_call: NA; v_call: TRBV28; clone_size: NA; j_call: TRBJ2-7; cdr3_nt: TGTGCCAGCAGCTTGACTGGCTACGAGCAGTACTTC; cdr3_aa: CASSLTGYEQYF
d_call: NA; v_call: TRBV6-1; clone_size: NA; j_call: TRBJ1-1; cdr3_nt: TGTGCCAGCAGTGAATTTACCGGGACACTCACTGAAGCTTTCTTT; cdr3_aa: CASSEFTGTLTEAFF
d_call: TRBD1; v_call: TRBV12-3/TRBV12-4; clone_size: NA; j_call: TRBJ1-1; cdr3_nt: TGTGCCAGCAGGCACCAATTACAGGGGGCTTTCTTT; cdr3_aa: CASRHQLQGAFF
d_call: TRBD1; v_call: TRBV27; clone_size: NA; j_call: TRBJ1-1; cdr3_nt: TGTGCCAGCACCTCACCCGGGACAGACACTGAAGCTTTCTTT; cdr3_aa: CASTSPGTDTEAFF
d_call: NA; v_call: TRBV29-1; clone_size: NA; j_call: TRBJ2-6; cdr3_nt: TGCAGCGTTTATTCTGGGGCCAACGTCCTGACTTTC; cdr3_aa: CSVYSGANVLTF
d_call: TRBD1; v_call: TRBV25-1; clone_size: NA; j_call: TRBJ1-2; cdr3_nt: TGTGCCAGCAGTGAGACAGGGGACCCTAACTATGGCTACACCTTC; cdr3_aa: CASSETGDPNYGYTF
d_call: NA; v_call: TRBV2; clone_size: NA; j_call: TRBJ2-7; cdr3_nt: TGTGCCAGCAGTGAAAGGAGTTTCTACGAGCAGTACTTC; cdr3_aa: CASSERSFYEQYF
d_call: NA; v_call: TRBV19; clone_size: NA; j_call: TRBJ2-7; cdr3_nt: TGTGCCAGTAGTATCTTCAGCTCCTACGAGCAGTACTTC; cdr3_aa: CASSIFSSYEQYF
d_call: NA; v_call: TRBV6-5; clone_size: NA; j_call: TRBJ2-7; cdr3_nt: TGTGCCAGCGGCCTGAACTACGAGCAGTACTTC; cdr3_aa: CASGLNYEQYF
d_call: NA; v_call: TRBV28; clone_size: NA; j_call: TRBJ1-5; cdr3_nt: TGTGCCAGCAGTGACGGGGGATTACTGTATCAGCCCCAGCATTTT; cdr3_aa: CASSDGGLLYQPQHF
d_call: NA; v_call: TRBV29-1; clone_size: NA; j_call: TRBJ2-3; cdr3_nt: TGCAGCGGTCACACAGATACGCAGTATTTT; cdr3_aa: CSGHTDTQYF
d_call: NA; v_call: TRBV25-1; clone_size: NA; j_call: TRBJ2-1; cdr3_nt: TGTGCCAGCAGTGAATCCTGGGGCCATGAGCAGTTCTTC; cdr3_aa: CASSESWGHEQFF
d_call: NA; v_call: TRBV9; clone_size: NA; j_call: TRBJ2-6; cdr3_nt: TGTGCCAGCAGTGCCAAGGGGCGGCTGCGTTACGGGGCCAACGTCCTGACTTTC; cdr3_aa: CASSAKGRLRYGANVLTF
d_call: TRBD2; v_call: TRBV19; clone_size: NA; j_call: TRBJ2-2; cdr3_nt: TGTGCCAGCCGGACTAGCGGTAACACCGGGGAGCTGTTTTTT; cdr3_aa: CASRTSGNTGELFF
d_call: TRBD1; v_call: TRBV23-1; clone_size: NA; j_call: TRBJ1-2; cdr3_nt: TGCGCCAGCAGAGATGCCGGGACAGGGTATCTCTACACCTTC; cdr3_aa: CASRDAGTGYLYTF
d_call: NA; v_call: TRBV19; clone_size: NA; j_call: TRBJ1-2; cdr3_nt: TGTGCCAGTAGTATAGGACAGAGCTATGGCTACACCTTC; cdr3_aa: CASSIGQSYGYTF
d_call: NA; v_call: TRBV19; clone_size: NA; j_call: TRBJ1-5; cdr3_nt: TGTGCCAGCTCAGGGTTTTTTCAGCCCCAGCATTTT; cdr3_aa: CASSGFFQPQHF
d_call: TRBD1; v_call: TRBV28; clone_size: NA; j_call: TRBJ1-4; cdr3_nt: TGTGCCAGCAGTCTCATCGGGACAGGGCAAAATGAAAAACTGTTTTTT; cdr3_aa: CASSLIGTGQNEKLFF
d_call: NA; v_call: TRBV5-1; clone_size: NA; j_call: TRBJ2-3; cdr3_nt: TGCGCCAGCAGCTTGGCTCGGGACTGGGCAGATACGCAGTATTTT; cdr3_aa: CASSLARDWADTQYF
d_call: TRBD2; v_call: TRBV30; clone_size: NA; j_call: TRBJ2-1; cdr3_nt: TGTGCCTGGAATACCCTAGCGGACTACAATGAGCAGTTCTTC; cdr3_aa: CAWNTLADYNEQFF
d_call: TRBD1; v_call: TRBV5-1; clone_size: NA; j_call: TRBJ1-5; cdr3_nt: TGCGCCAGCAGCTTGGACAGGGGACAGCCCCAGCATTTT; cdr3_aa: CASSLDRGQPQHF
d_call: TRBD1; v_call: TRBV4-2; clone_size: NA; j_call: TRBJ2-2; cdr3_nt: TGTGCCAGCAGCCACGATGAGGGACAGGGGCTGTTTTTT; cdr3_aa: CASSHDEGQGLFF
d_call: NA; v_call: TRBV4-2; clone_size: NA; j_call: TRBJ2-7; cdr3_nt: TGTGCCAGCAGCCAAGATCGAGGGTCCTACGAGCAGTACTTC; cdr3_aa: CASSQDRGSYEQYF
d_call: NA; v_call: TRBV6-1; clone_size: NA; j_call: TRBJ1-5; cdr3_nt: TGTGCCAGCAGTGAGCGGGGACGTCAGCCCCAGCATTTT; cdr3_aa: CASSERGRQPQHF
d_call: TRBD2; v_call: TRBV27; clone_size: NA; j_call: TRBJ2-1; cdr3_nt: TGTGCCAGCAGTTTAGGGTCCGGGAGGAAGGGCAATGAGCAGTTCTTC; cdr3_aa: CASSLGSGRKGNEQFF
d_call: TRBD2; v_call: TRBV3-1/TRBV3-2; clone_size: NA; j_call: TRBJ2-3; cdr3_nt: TGTGCCAGCAGCCAAGGGGCTGGGCGGCTAGCGGGCCCCGGGGGGCAGTATTTT; cdr3_aa: CASSQGAGRLAGPGGQYF
d_call: NA; v_call: TRBV7-2; clone_size: NA; j_call: TRBJ1-5; cdr3_nt: TGTGCCAGCAGCTTAGCTTACAGCAGCAATCAGCCCCAGCATTTT; cdr3_aa: CASSLAYSSNQPQHF
d_call: NA; v_call: TRBV19; clone_size: once; j_call: TRBJ2-2; cdr3_nt: TGTGCCAGTAGTTCCCAGGGGAACACCGGGGAGCTGTTTTTT; cdr3_aa: CASSSQGNTGELFF
d_call: NA; v_call: TRBV5-1; clone_size: NA; j_call: TRBJ2-5; cdr3_nt: TGCGCCAGCAGCTTGATGACAGACGAGACCCAGTACTTC; cdr3_aa: CASSLMTDETQYF
d_call: TRBD1; v_call: TRBV7-9; clone_size: NA; j_call: TRBJ1-2; cdr3_nt: TGTGCCAGCAGCTTAACCCTTGCCGGGACAGGGGCCTATGGCTACACCTTC; cdr3_aa: CASSLTLAGTGAYGYTF
d_call: NA; v_call: TRBV28; clone_size: NA; j_call: TRBJ2-3; cdr3_nt: TGTGCCAGCAGTTTATCGGCTAGCGGCACAGATACGCAGTATTTT; cdr3_aa: CASSLSASGTDTQYF
d_call: NA; v_call: TRBV28; clone_size: NA; j_call: TRBJ1-1; cdr3_nt: TGTGCCAGCAGACCTACTACGACAGCTATTATGAACACTGAAGCTTTCTTT; cdr3_aa: CASRPTTTAIMNTEAFF
d_call: NA; v_call: TRBV12-5; clone_size: NA; j_call: TRBJ2-1; cdr3_nt: TGTGCTAGTGGTTTGCGCCTTGACTGGGAGGATAACAATGAGCAGTTCTTC; cdr3_aa: CASGLRLDWEDNNEQFF
d_call: TRBD1; v_call: TRBV28; clone_size: NA; j_call: TRBJ2-7; cdr3_nt: TGTGCCAGCAGTTTCAGGGGGCGCGGGGCCTACGAGCAGTACTTC; cdr3_aa: CASSFRGRGAYEQYF
d_call: NA; v_call: TRBV28; clone_size: few; j_call: TRBJ1-6; cdr3_nt: TGTGCCAGCAGACACTCGGACCGCCCGGCGGGACGAGATTCACCCCTCCACTTT; cdr3_aa: CASRHSDRPAGRDSPLHF
d_call: TRBD1; v_call: TRBV5-6; clone_size: NA; j_call: TRBJ1-1; cdr3_nt: TGTGCCAGCAGCTTGATCCAGGGGGACACTGAAGCTTTCTTT; cdr3_aa: CASSLIQGDTEAFF